The rows below give T cell receptor beta chains drawn from one sample of a study of OX40 agonist ivuxolimab in advanced cancers. Assay: immunoSEQ multiplex PCR; the TCRdb copy retains only in-frame clones and omits some. The sample consists of about 69,000 clones, 85% to 90% of them appearing once. Sequenced material: CD4+ or CD8+ T cells sorted from blood, taken in a trial of the OX40 agonist ivuxolimab. The receptors were sampled from an adult with an advanced solid tumor such as melanoma, head and neck, liver or kidney cancer. The CDR3 runs from the conserved cysteine through the conserved F or W. Each record gives: clone size, D gene, J gene, V gene, CDR3 DNA, CDR3 protein. D genes are given only for firm matches. Not every row has a clone size; where given, it reads once, few, many or a size class.

>-|-|TRBJ1-1|TRBV6-9
TGTGCCAGCAGTGCGCGGGGGGCGCGGACTGAAGCTTTCTTT
CASSARGARTEAFF
>-|-|TRBJ2-7|TRBV27
TGTGCCAGCAGAAGGGGAGGGGGCTCCTACGAGCAGTACTTC
CASRRGGGSYEQYF
>-|-|TRBJ2-3|TRBV7-3
TGTGCCAGCAGCTTAGCCCGACCGACAGATACGCAGTATTTT
CASSLARPTDTQYF
>-|TRBD2|TRBJ2-5|TRBV28
TGTGCCAGCAGTTTGGGACTACAAGAGACCCAGTACTTC
CASSLGLQETQYF
>few|-|TRBJ2-6|TRBV5-1
TGCGCCAGCAGCTTGGCCCCGGGGCGTGGGGCCAACGTCCTGACTTTC
CASSLAPGRGANVLTF
>-|TRBD2|TRBJ2-7|TRBV20-1
TGCAGCGTGGAGCGGGGCTACGAGCAGTACTTC
CSVERGYEQYF
>-|TRBD1|TRBJ1-2|TRBV29-1
TGCAGCGTTCTATTGACAGGGCATGGCTACACCTTC
CSVLLTGHGYTF
>-|-|TRBJ1-2|TRBV5-4
TGTGCCAGCAGCCCTTTGGGGACTAACTATGGCTACACCTTC
CASSPLGTNYGYTF
>-|-|TRBJ2-1|TRBV7-8
TGTGCCAGCAGCTTAGTCTTAGCCAGCTCCTACAATGAGCAGTTCTTC
CASSLVLASSYNEQFF
>-|-|TRBJ1-1|TRBV25-1
TGTGCCAGCGACAGAGGCACTGAAGCTTTCTTT
CASDRGTEAFF
>-|-|TRBJ2-5|TRBV27
TGTGCCAGCAGTTTACAGGGGCAAGAGACCCAGTACTTC
CASSLQGQETQYF
>-|-|TRBJ2-3|TRBV15
TGTGCCACCAGCAGAGCGGGAGAGAGCACAGATACGCAGTATTTT
CATSRAGESTDTQYF
>-|TRBD1|TRBJ1-6|TRBV4-2
TGTGCCAGCAGCCAGGGGGACAGGGTTTCACCCCTCCACTTT
CASSQGDRVSPLHF
>-|-|TRBJ2-2|TRBV5-6
TGTGCCAGCAGCTTGGAATCTGGGGGCTTCACCGGGGAGCTGTTTTTT
CASSLESGGFTGELFF